These T cell receptor beta chains were read from a single sample in a study of CD8+ T cells in alopecia areata. Here immunoSEQ multiplex PCR was the method, and the copy in TCRdb shows in-frame clones only, minus some. This table holds 200,000 or so clones, 58% found once. Sequences were derived from CD4+ T cells sorted from blood, sampled at week 24, from a patient treated with tofacitinib. These TCRs come from a human donor with alopecia areata. Both conserved end residues are part of each CDR3. Each record gives: clone size, V gene, D gene, J gene, CDR3 protein, CDR3 DNA. A D gene is named only where the DNA matches it firmly. Only some rows state a clone size, as once, few, many or a class for expanded clones.

clone_size: few
v_call: TRBV18
d_call: TRBD1
j_call: TRBJ2-7
cdr3_aa: CASSPETGTSEQYF
cdr3_nt: TGTGCCAGCTCACCAGAGACAGGGACCTCCGAGCAGTACTTC

clone_size: -
v_call: TRBV30
d_call: -
j_call: TRBJ2-3
cdr3_aa: CAWSVLAGLRDTQYF
cdr3_nt: TGTGCCTGGAGTGTACTGGCGGGGCTGCGAGATACGCAGTATTTT

clone_size: -
v_call: TRBV12-5
d_call: -
j_call: TRBJ1-2
cdr3_aa: CASPTLIEGNGYTF
cdr3_nt: TGTGCTAGTCCCACCTTGATCGAGGGGAATGGCTACACCTTC

clone_size: -
v_call: TRBV30
d_call: TRBD1
j_call: TRBJ2-7
cdr3_aa: CAWSPTRTGDIYEQYF
cdr3_nt: TGTGCCTGGAGTCCCACTCGGACAGGAGACATCTACGAGCAGTACTTC

clone_size: -
v_call: TRBV7-7
d_call: -
j_call: TRBJ2-2
cdr3_aa: CASSLAEHTGELFF
cdr3_nt: TGTGCCAGCAGCTTAGCGGAGCACACCGGGGAGCTGTTTTTT

clone_size: -
v_call: TRBV5-6
d_call: TRBD2
j_call: TRBJ2-5
cdr3_aa: CASSWRLAGEETQYF
cdr3_nt: TGTGCCAGCAGCTGGAGGCTAGCGGGAGAAGAGACCCAGTACTTC

clone_size: -
v_call: TRBV28
d_call: TRBD2
j_call: TRBJ2-7
cdr3_aa: CASRTPPGREGFDEQYF
cdr3_nt: TGTGCCAGCAGGACACCTCCGGGGCGGGAGGGCTTCGACGAGCAGTACTTC

clone_size: -
v_call: TRBV29-1
d_call: -
j_call: TRBJ1-4
cdr3_aa: CSVDPGRGEKLFF
cdr3_nt: TGCAGCGTTGATCCCGGACGGGGTGAAAAACTGTTTTTT

clone_size: -
v_call: TRBV9
d_call: -
j_call: TRBJ1-1
cdr3_aa: CASSVQQGAPEAFF
cdr3_nt: TGTGCCAGCAGCGTACAACAGGGAGCCCCTGAAGCTTTCTTT

clone_size: -
v_call: TRBV30
d_call: -
j_call: TRBJ1-3
cdr3_aa: CAWTEGNTIYF
cdr3_nt: TGTGCCTGGACAGAAGGAAACACCATATATTTT

clone_size: -
v_call: TRBV25-1
d_call: TRBD2
j_call: TRBJ2-3
cdr3_aa: CASSPRLAHSTDTQYF
cdr3_nt: TGTGCCAGCAGCCCGAGACTAGCGCACAGCACAGATACGCAGTATTTT

clone_size: -
v_call: TRBV6-6
d_call: TRBD2
j_call: TRBJ2-5
cdr3_aa: CASSYSSGGGETQYF
cdr3_nt: TGTGCCAGCAGTTACTCTAGCGGGGGGGGAGAGACCCAGTACTTC

clone_size: -
v_call: TRBV2
d_call: -
j_call: TRBJ2-1
cdr3_aa: CASSDRIVVYNEQFF
cdr3_nt: TGTGCCAGCAGTGACAGAATTGTGGTGTACAATGAGCAGTTCTTC

clone_size: -
v_call: TRBV5-1
d_call: -
j_call: TRBJ1-3
cdr3_aa: CASSLEGYGNTIYF
cdr3_nt: TGCGCCAGCAGCTTGGAGGGCTATGGAAACACCATATATTTT

clone_size: once
v_call: TRBV5-1
d_call: -
j_call: TRBJ1-4
cdr3_aa: CASSPTIGAVNEKLFF
cdr3_nt: TGCGCCAGCAGCCCAACCATTGGTGCGGTGAATGAAAAACTGTTTTTT

clone_size: -
v_call: TRBV5-6
d_call: -
j_call: TRBJ2-5
cdr3_aa: CASSSAGAQETQYF
cdr3_nt: TGTGCCAGCAGCTCGGCGGGCGCACAAGAGACCCAGTACTTC

clone_size: -
v_call: TRBV5-1
d_call: TRBD2
j_call: TRBJ2-7
cdr3_aa: CASSSELAGGPSEQYF
cdr3_nt: TGCGCCAGCAGCTCAGAACTAGCGGGGGGGCCTTCCGAGCAGTACTTC

clone_size: -
v_call: TRBV5-1
d_call: -
j_call: TRBJ2-5
cdr3_aa: CASSLAPQETQYF
cdr3_nt: TGCGCCAGCAGCTTGGCCCCCCAAGAGACCCAGTACTTC

clone_size: -
v_call: TRBV10-3
d_call: TRBD1
j_call: TRBJ1-1
cdr3_aa: CAIRTGRDTEAFF
cdr3_nt: TGTGCCATCAGGACAGGGAGGGACACTGAAGCTTTCTTT

clone_size: -
v_call: TRBV6-5
d_call: -
j_call: TRBJ1-2
cdr3_aa: CASSTVRANYGYTF
cdr3_nt: TGTGCCAGCAGTACAGTGCGAGCTAACTATGGCTACACCTTC

clone_size: -
v_call: TRBV5-1
d_call: TRBD1
j_call: TRBJ1-2
cdr3_aa: CASSLLAGQPYGYTF
cdr3_nt: TGCGCCAGCAGCTTGTTGGCGGGACAGCCCTATGGCTACACCTTC

clone_size: -
v_call: TRBV18
d_call: TRBD2
j_call: TRBJ2-7
cdr3_aa: CASSPGTSSTYEQYF
cdr3_nt: TGTGCCAGCTCACCGGGGACTAGCAGTACCTACGAGCAGTACTTC

clone_size: -
v_call: TRBV7-2
d_call: -
j_call: TRBJ2-3
cdr3_aa: CASSFTGPRTDTQYF
cdr3_nt: TGTGCCAGCAGCTTCACAGGGCCTCGCACAGATACGCAGTATTTT

clone_size: -
v_call: TRBV30
d_call: -
j_call: TRBJ2-1
cdr3_aa: CAWSVGARQFF
cdr3_nt: TGTGCCTGGAGTGTTGGTGCCCGGCAGTTCTTC

clone_size: few
v_call: TRBV18
d_call: -
j_call: TRBJ2-7
cdr3_aa: CASSRDGGYEQYF
cdr3_nt: TGTGCCAGCTCTCGGGACGGCGGGTACGAGCAGTACTTC

clone_size: -
v_call: TRBV29-1
d_call: -
j_call: TRBJ1-2
cdr3_aa: CSVDPTHYGYTF
cdr3_nt: TGCAGCGTTGACCCCACTCACTATGGCTACACCTTC

clone_size: -
v_call: TRBV5-1
d_call: TRBD2
j_call: TRBJ2-3
cdr3_aa: CASSLEIAGGSTDTQYF
cdr3_nt: TGCGCCAGCAGCTTGGAGATAGCGGGAGGGAGCACAGATACGCAGTATTTT

clone_size: -
v_call: TRBV5-1
d_call: TRBD1
j_call: TRBJ1-1
cdr3_aa: CASSSGQANTEAFF
cdr3_nt: TGCGCCAGCAGCTCGGGACAGGCCAACACTGAAGCTTTCTTT

clone_size: -
v_call: TRBV29-1
d_call: TRBD1
j_call: TRBJ2-7
cdr3_aa: CSVRTGTSGEQYF
cdr3_nt: TGCAGCGTTCGGACAGGGACCTCTGGCGAGCAGTACTTC

clone_size: -
v_call: TRBV10-3
d_call: TRBD2
j_call: TRBJ2-7
cdr3_aa: CATGLAGGMGEQYF
cdr3_nt: TGTGCCACCGGACTAGCGGGAGGGATGGGGGAGCAGTACTTC

clone_size: -
v_call: TRBV2
d_call: -
j_call: TRBJ1-2
cdr3_aa: CASTTTGNYGYTF
cdr3_nt: TGTGCCAGTACCACGACAGGCAACTATGGCTACACCTTC

clone_size: many
v_call: TRBV2
d_call: TRBD2
j_call: TRBJ2-3
cdr3_aa: CASKRLAGASDTQYF
cdr3_nt: TGTGCCAGCAAACGGCTAGCGGGGGCCTCAGATACGCAGTATTTT

clone_size: -
v_call: TRBV30
d_call: -
j_call: TRBJ1-1
cdr3_aa: CAWSTGTTEAFF
cdr3_nt: TGTGCCTGGAGTACGGGAACCACTGAAGCTTTCTTT

clone_size: few
v_call: TRBV7-2
d_call: -
j_call: TRBJ2-3
cdr3_aa: CASSFVGAGMGDTQYF
cdr3_nt: TGTGCCAGCAGCTTTGTGGGGGCGGGGATGGGAGATACGCAGTATTTT

clone_size: -
v_call: TRBV30
d_call: TRBD1
j_call: TRBJ2-5
cdr3_aa: CAWSIGQGNMETQYF
cdr3_nt: TGTGCCTGGAGTATAGGACAGGGAAATATGGAGACCCAGTACTTC

clone_size: -
v_call: TRBV29-1
d_call: -
j_call: TRBJ1-2
cdr3_aa: CSVGAGNYGYTF
cdr3_nt: TGCAGCGTAGGAGCAGGGAACTATGGCTACACCTTC

clone_size: few
v_call: TRBV7-2
d_call: -
j_call: TRBJ1-6
cdr3_aa: CASSLGGAGNSPLHF
cdr3_nt: TGTGCCAGCAGCTTAGGGGGGGCTGGGAATTCACCCCTCCACTTT

clone_size: -
v_call: TRBV18
d_call: -
j_call: TRBJ1-1
cdr3_aa: CASSPGPPEAFF
cdr3_nt: TGTGCCAGCTCACCAGGCCCCCCTGAAGCTTTCTTT

clone_size: -
v_call: TRBV30
d_call: -
j_call: TRBJ1-5
cdr3_aa: CAWNRDRNQPQHF
cdr3_nt: TGTGCCTGGAACAGGGATCGCAATCAGCCCCAGCATTTT

clone_size: -
v_call: TRBV7-3
d_call: -
j_call: TRBJ1-6
cdr3_aa: CASSQMGGSPLHF
cdr3_nt: TGTGCCAGCAGCCAAATGGGGGGTTCACCCCTCCACTTT

clone_size: few
v_call: TRBV2
d_call: -
j_call: TRBJ2-7
cdr3_aa: CASSLSYEQYF
cdr3_nt: TGTGCCAGCAGTCTGTCCTACGAGCAGTACTTC

clone_size: -
v_call: TRBV6-5
d_call: -
j_call: TRBJ2-5
cdr3_aa: CASSYLGLGRSETQYF
cdr3_nt: TGTGCCAGCAGTTATTTAGGGCTGGGGAGGTCAGAGACCCAGTACTTC

clone_size: -
v_call: TRBV7-9
d_call: -
j_call: TRBJ2-2
cdr3_aa: CASSLRRMGTGELFF
cdr3_nt: TGTGCCAGCAGCTTACGGCGGATGGGGACCGGGGAGCTGTTTTTT

clone_size: -
v_call: TRBV6-5
d_call: TRBD1
j_call: TRBJ2-5
cdr3_aa: CASKRDREGQETQYF
cdr3_nt: TGTGCCAGCAAACGGGACAGGGAGGGCCAAGAGACCCAGTACTTC

clone_size: once
v_call: TRBV2
d_call: -
j_call: TRBJ2-2
cdr3_aa: CASTEESNTGELFF
cdr3_nt: TGTGCCAGCACGGAGGAATCGAACACCGGGGAGCTGTTTTTT

clone_size: few
v_call: TRBV4-3
d_call: -
j_call: TRBJ2-6
cdr3_aa: CASSHPGSGANVLTF
cdr3_nt: TGCGCCAGCAGCCACCCCGGCTCTGGGGCCAACGTCCTGACTTTC

clone_size: -
v_call: TRBV4-1
d_call: TRBD2
j_call: TRBJ2-1
cdr3_aa: CASSQDRAGDSNEQFF
cdr3_nt: TGCGCCAGCAGCCAAGATAGAGCGGGGGATTCCAATGAGCAGTTCTTC

clone_size: few
v_call: TRBV27
d_call: -
j_call: TRBJ1-4
cdr3_aa: CASSLRGKLFF
cdr3_nt: TGTGCCAGCAGTTTAAGGGGGAAACTGTTTTTT

clone_size: -
v_call: TRBV6-1
d_call: -
j_call: TRBJ2-5
cdr3_aa: CASSEVIKETQYF
cdr3_nt: TGTGCCAGCAGTGAAGTAATAAAAGAGACCCAGTACTTC

clone_size: few
v_call: TRBV5-1
d_call: -
j_call: TRBJ2-7
cdr3_aa: CASSLGDGNYEQYF
cdr3_nt: TGCGCCAGCAGCTTGGGGGACGGTAACTACGAGCAGTACTTC

clone_size: -
v_call: TRBV10-3
d_call: -
j_call: TRBJ1-1
cdr3_aa: CAISDSENTEAFF
cdr3_nt: TGTGCCATCAGTGACAGCGAGAACACTGAAGCTTTCTTT

clone_size: -
v_call: TRBV5-1
d_call: TRBD1
j_call: TRBJ1-3
cdr3_aa: CASSQTPGQHSGNTIYF
cdr3_nt: TGCGCCAGCAGCCAAACACCGGGACAGCACTCTGGAAACACCATATATTTT

clone_size: few
v_call: TRBV29-1
d_call: -
j_call: TRBJ2-7
cdr3_aa: CSVVESSYEQYF
cdr3_nt: TGCAGCGTTGTAGAGAGCTCCTACGAGCAGTACTTC

clone_size: -
v_call: TRBV2
d_call: TRBD1
j_call: TRBJ1-2
cdr3_aa: CASSEAVTGGGGYTF
cdr3_nt: TGTGCCAGCAGTGAAGCCGTGACAGGGGGTGGCGGCTACACCTTC

clone_size: few
v_call: TRBV10-3
d_call: -
j_call: TRBJ2-5
cdr3_aa: CAISVHNQETQYF
cdr3_nt: TGTGCCATCAGTGTACACAACCAAGAGACCCAGTACTTC

clone_size: -
v_call: TRBV7-3
d_call: -
j_call: TRBJ2-6
cdr3_aa: CASSPQGGNSGANVLTF
cdr3_nt: TGTGCCAGCAGCCCCCAAGGGGGGAACTCTGGGGCCAACGTCCTGACTTTC